This TCR beta chain was observed in a study of control samples from healthy donors and cancer patients. The V gene lost 3 bases and the J gene lost 4 bases, with 22 bases spanning the gap. The V gene's germline CDR1 is KGHSH and CDR2 LQKENI. This CDR3 spans 17 amino acids. Here immunoSEQ multiplex PCR was the method, and the copy in TCRdb shows in-frame clones only, minus some. The data contain 100,000 to 150,000 clones, 70% to 90% of them singletons. The chain links TRBV18 to TRBJ2-7; a possible D gene is TRBD2 (6 bases). This receptor was obtained from a man between 60 and 70 years old in good health. Specimen: blood. CDR3: CASSPLDQASAEYEQYF. The CDR3 DNA reads as TGTGCCAGCTCACCCCTAGATCAGGCTAGCGCAGAGTACGAGCAGTACTTC.